One sample yielded the 20 T cell receptor beta chains listed below, sequenced in a study of blood T cell repertoires in COVID-19 (TCRdb year 2020). The library was made by the immunoSEQ multiplex PCR assay. The table was pulled from immuneACCESS by TCRdb, which kept in-frame rearrangements only. Such tables lose some clones; where checked, under half of the loss comes from unresolved V genes, and the rest has no known cause. Counted in this sample were 140,000 to 150,000 clones; around 80% of them appeared once. The biggest ten clones account for about 5% of the sample. Sequenced input: peripheral blood. These receptors were obtained from a woman aged 45-59 years with acute or convalescent COVID-19.

The V and J genes are TRBV5-6 and TRBJ2-5; the match to TRBD1 covers 11 bases. Germline assignment: CDR1 SGHDT and CDR2 YYEEEE. There are 15 residues in the CDR3. J lost 5 bases, V lost 0 bases, and 3 bases had no gene match. The chain's CDR3 is CASSLVGTGGETQYF. The CDR3 DNA reads as TGTGCCAGCAGCTTGGTTGGGACAGGGGGGGAGACCCAGTACTTC.

The chain links TRBV27 to TRBJ2-1; 7 bases align to TRBD2. The V and J ends lost 2 bases and 3 bases, in that order; junction bases with no gene match: 4. The CDR3 spans 15 residues. Germline V gene sequence: CDR1 MNHEY, CDR2 SMNVEV (reference sequence). As DNA, the CDR3 is TGTGCCAGCAGTTTACTAGCGGACAACTACAATGAGCAGTTCTTC. Its translation: CASSLLADNYNEQFF.

The chain links TRBV10-1 to TRBJ1-2, with 10 positions matching TRBD1. The CDR3 length is 17 residues. The V and J ends lost 0 bases and 4 bases, in that order; junction bases with no gene match: 8. Per the germline V gene, CDR1 is WNHNN and CDR2 is SYGVQD (reference sequence). CDR3 in DNA: TGCGCCAGCAGTGAGTCGAAGGGACAGGGGCTAGTCTATGGCTACACCTTC. As protein: CASSESKGQGLVYGYTF.

The V gene is TRBV6-5, the J gene TRBJ2-1; 12 bases match TRBD2. There are 16 residues in the CDR3. The V and J ends lost 2 bases and 10 bases, in that order; junction bases with no gene match: 9. Germline-derived CDR1 and CDR2 are MNHEY and SVGAGI. As DNA, the CDR3 is TGTGCCAGCAGTTACACCCTAGCGGGGGGGCCGAAGGAGCAGTTCTTC. It specifies CASSYTLAGGPKEQFF.

The rearrangement joins TRBV7-6 to TRBJ1-5; D remains unclear. From germline, CDR1 is SGHVS and CDR2 FNYEAQ. The CDR3 length is 13 residues. Trimming shortened V by 5 bases and J by 6 bases, and 11 bases separated the two germline ends. CDR3 residues: CASSPGRSQPQHF. The CDR3 nucleotides read TGTGCCAGCAGCCCCGGAAGGAGTCAGCCCCAGCATTTT.

The chain joins TRBV5-1 to TRBJ2-1, with TRBD1 identical over 9 bases. CDR1 is SGHRS and CDR2 is YFSETQ in the germline V gene. CDR3 size: 12 residues. V dropped 3 bases and J dropped 15; count of bases not matched to a gene: 7. CDR3 region: CASSSGQGVPFF. CDR3 DNA sequence: TGCGCCAGCAGCTCGGGACAGGGAGTTCCGTTCTTC.

J is TRBJ1-2 and V is TRBV9, with unresolved D. This CDR3 spans 13 amino acids. The germline gives CDR1 SGDLS, CDR2 YYNGEE. V gave up 0 bases and J gave up 13 bases, with 16 bases separating them. This chain's CDR3 is CASSVGASTGGTF. The CDR3 DNA follows: TGTGCCAGCAGCGTAGGGGCATCAACCGGAGGCACCTTC.

This chain links TRBV7-9 with TRBJ1-1; D unresolved. The CDR3 has 14 residues. With 4 bases removed from V and 1 base from J, the gap between germline ends came to 10 bases. Germline V gene lookup returns CDR1 SEHNR and CDR2 FQNEAQ (reference sequence). In DNA, the CDR3 is TGTGCCAGCAGCTCTCCGGGGTCGAACACTGAAGCTTTCTTT. It encodes CASSSPGSNTEAFF.

V is TRBV6-2 or TRBV6-3 and J is TRBJ1-5; D is unresolved. Deletions cut 0 bases from V and 6 bases from J, with 12 bases between. Germline values: CDR1 MNHEY, CDR2 SVGEGT. There are 15 residues in the CDR3. Here the CDR3 DNA reads TGTGCCAGCAGTTACTCGAAGGCGGCCGGTCAGCCCCAGCATTTT. It encodes CASSYSKAAGQPQHF.

This chain joins TRBV5-1 and TRBJ1-1; 9 bases are shared with TRBD1. Germline V lookup: CDR1 SGHRS, CDR2 YFSETQ. V lost 0 bases and J lost 2; bases outside the gene matches: 5. The CDR3 length is 16 residues. CDR3 protein: CASSLGLTGGNTEAFF. The CDR3 DNA sequence: TGCGCCAGCAGCTTGGGGCTAACAGGGGGCAACACTGAAGCTTTCTTT.

Only one count was recorded for this clone. The chain joins TRBV10-2 to TRBJ1-2; possible D gene TRBD1, 6 bases. The germline V gene has CDR1 WSHSY and CDR2 SAAADI. This CDR3 spans 14 amino acids. V was cut by 3 bases and J by 4 bases, with 12 bases left in between. CDR3 nucleotide sequence: TGCGCCAGCAGTGAACAGGGACCCACCTATGGCTACACCTTC. It encodes CASSEQGPTYGYTF.

V usage is TRBV9 and J usage is TRBJ2-7, with D hard to call. Trimming took 0 bases from V and 1 from J, leaving 8 bases between them. Germline V gene data show CDR1 as SGDLS and CDR2 as YYNGEE. The CDR3 is 14 residues long. The CDR3 protein is CASSVDPGSYEQYF. The CDR3 DNA sequence: TGTGCCAGCAGCGTAGACCCGGGTTCCTACGAGCAGTACTTC.

The CDR3 here is CASSLQGRVNEKLFF. CDR3 DNA sequence: TGTGCCAGCAGCCTACAGGGGAGAGTGAATGAAAAACTGTTTTTT. V is TRBV6-6 and J is TRBJ1-4; 7 positions agree with TRBD1. V was clipped by 6 bases and J by 5 bases; unmatched bases: 9. CDR1 MNHNY and CDR2 SVGAGI come from the germline V gene (reference sequence). The length of the CDR3 is 15 residues.

This clone appeared a single time. The CDR3 DNA reads as TGTGCCAGCAGTTTCTCGCTCGGGATGAACACTGAAGCTTTCTTT. This translates into CASSFSLGMNTEAFF. The rearrangement joins TRBV28 to TRBJ1-1; D gene ambiguous. The germline CDR1 and CDR2 sequences are MDHEN and SYDVKM. The CDR3 has 15 residues. The germline V and J ends were trimmed by 3 bases and 0 bases, with 11 bases remaining between them.

The CDR3 loop is CAIGRGINEKLFF. The CDR3 nucleotides read TGTGCCATCGGTAGAGGGATTAATGAAAAACTGTTTTTT. This chain joins TRBV10-3 and TRBJ1-4; D not resolved. The V end was cut by 8 bases, the J end by 4 bases, with 11 bases between. Germline loops: CDR1 ENHRY, CDR2 SYGVKD. This CDR3 is 13 amino acids long.

In this sample, this clone turned up once. The chain uses TRBV5-1 and TRBJ1-3; D is undetermined. V gave up 0 bases and J gave up 0 bases, with 7 bases separating them. This CDR3 is built from 15 residues. Germline V CDR1 and CDR2: SGHRS, YFSETQ. The CDR3 DNA follows: TGCGCCAGCAGCTTGGGACAAAACTCTGGAAACACCATATATTTT. Encoded protein: CASSLGQNSGNTIYF.

This chain joins TRBV7-3 and TRBJ2-3; 8 nucleotides match TRBD1. The CDR3 has 15 amino acids. Germline V gene lookup returns CDR1 SGHTA and CDR2 FQGTGA. V lost 5 bases, J lost 3 bases, and 7 bases stayed unmatched. CDR3 DNA: TGTGCCAGCAGCGCGCAGGGGGCGGGGACAGATACGCAGTATTTT. The encoded protein is CASSAQGAGTDTQYF.

This clone was recorded a few times. The V call is TRBV2, the J call TRBJ2-3, with 7 bases lining up with TRBD2. V was clipped by 8 bases and J by 0 bases; unmatched bases: 5. The CDR3 sequence is 14 residues long. Germline CDR1 SNHLY, CDR2 FYNNEI. CDR3 protein: CASSGLTSTDTQYF. The CDR3 DNA reads TGTGCCAGCTCGGGACTAACTAGCACAGATACGCAGTATTTT.

The gene calls are TRBV5-6 and TRBJ1-1, with D maybe TRBD1 (5 bases). This CDR3 is built from 14 residues. Germline loops: CDR1 SGHDT, CDR2 YYEEEE. The V end lost 5 bases, the J end lost 4 bases, and 15 bases lay between the germline ends. The CDR3: CASRGGAAFTEAFF. CDR3 in DNA: TGTGCCAGCAGGGGTGGGGCCGCATTCACTGAAGCTTTCTTT.

The CDR3 DNA reads TGTGCCAGCAGTCTCAGCGGGGGGTCTTACAATGAGCAGTTCTTC. It is translated as CASSLSGGSYNEQFF. The V gene is TRBV28, the J gene TRBJ2-1; the match to TRBD2 covers 9 bases. This CDR3 is built from 15 residues. Germline V CDR1 and CDR2: MDHEN, SYDVKM. Trimming cost V 5 bases and J 4 bases; bases outside gene matches: 6.